The 18 T cell receptor beta chains listed next were all sequenced from one sample in a study of control samples from healthy donors and cancer patients. TCRdb keeps only in-frame clones here, not all; method: immunoSEQ multiplex PCR. The sample includes around 190,000 clones, around nine tenths seen only once; the top ten take more than 1.3%. What was sequenced was blood. Receptors were obtained from a man younger than 45 in good health.

This clone was seen a handful of times. This chain uses TRBV28 with TRBJ1-1; 9 bases are a match to TRBD1. Germline V gives CDR1 MDHEN, CDR2 SYDVKM. V shed 6 bases and J 5 bases; nucleotides not matched to a gene: 10. This CDR3 region has 15 residues. CDR3 in DNA: TGTGCCAGCAGGGGCCGGGACAGGGTTTATACTGAAGCTTTCTTT. This codes for CASRGRDRVYTEAFF. Full variable domain (outside the CDR3, taken from reference TRBV28 and TRBJ1-1): DVKVTQSSRYLVKRTGEKVFLECVQDMDHENMFWYRQDPGLGLRLIYFSYDVKMKEKGDIPEGYSVSREKKERFSLILESASTNQTSMYLCASRGRDRVYTEAFFGQGTRLTVV.

This chain joins TRBV28 and TRBJ2-7; 9 bases align to TRBD2. Germline CDR1 MDHEN, CDR2 SYDVKM. The CDR3 is made up of 15 amino acids. The junction had 6 bases not matched to a gene; V was cut back by 4 bases and J by 2 bases. CDR3 coding DNA: TGTGCCAGCAGTTCTGCTAGCGGGATGGCCTACGAGCAGTACTTC. It yields the protein CASSSASGMAYEQYF.

This chain links TRBV3-1 (or the pseudogene TRBV3-2) with TRBJ2-1; D possibly corresponds to TRBD2 (7 bases). The V and J ends lost 0 bases and 4 bases respectively, with 10 bases between them. The CDR3 spans 15 residues. Germline V gene lookup returns CDR1 LGHDT and CDR2 YNNKEL (reference sequence). CDR3 in DNA: TGTGCCAGCAGCCAAGACGGGGGGCGGTACAATGAGCAGTTCTTC. It specifies CASSQDGGRYNEQFF.

This rearrangement joins TRBV2 to TRBJ2-6; maybe TRBD1 (6 bases). Trimming took 8 bases from V and 0 from J, leaving 8 bases between them. Germline assignment: CDR1 SNHLY and CDR2 FYNNEI. CDR3 size: 14 residues. Here the CDR3 reads CASSGHSGANVLTF. As DNA, the CDR3 is TGTGCCAGCTCGGGACACTCTGGGGCCAACGTCCTGACTTTC.

The chain couples TRBV6-2 or TRBV6-3 to TRBJ2-1; a possible D gene is TRBD1 (6 bases). Germline values: CDR1 MNHEY, CDR2 SVGEGT. The ends were cut back, 2 bases at V and 3 bases at J, with 11 bases in the middle. The CDR3 covers 15 residues. The CDR3 protein is CASSYLPDSYNEQFF. The CDR3 bases are TGTGCCAGCAGTTACCTACCGGACAGCTACAATGAGCAGTTCTTC.

The V gene is TRBV5-5, the J gene TRBJ1-1, with D maybe TRBD1 (5 bases). The germline gives CDR1 SGHKS, CDR2 YYEKEE (reference sequence). The CDR3 runs to 13 residues. The V end lost 1 base, the J end lost 5 bases, and 9 bases lay between the germline ends. CDR3 in amino acids: CASSLWGVTEAFF. Written as DNA, the CDR3 is TGTGCCAGCAGCTTGTGGGGGGTGACTGAAGCTTTCTTT.

The gene calls are TRBV6-2 or TRBV6-3 and TRBJ2-1, with 11 nucleotides matching TRBD2. Germline V gene sequence: CDR1 MNHEY, CDR2 SVGEGT. Germline trimming cut 6 bases from V and 7 bases from J; bases unmatched to any gene: 8. This CDR3 has 15 residues. CDR3 loop: CASRPLAGGFNEQFF. CDR3 DNA sequence: TGTGCCAGCAGACCTCTAGCGGGGGGCTTTAATGAGCAGTTCTTC.

This clone is a singleton in its sample. This chain connects TRBV6-2 or TRBV6-3 to TRBJ2-3; 7 nucleotides line up with TRBD1. The CDR3 sequence is 15 residues long. Germline trimming cut 5 bases from V and 4 bases from J; bases unmatched to any gene: 9. Germline V CDR1 and CDR2: MNHEY, SVGEGT. CDR3 in DNA: TGTGCCAGCAGTCAGATCGACAGGGACGCAGATACGCAGTATTTT. It translates to CASSQIDRDADTQYF.

V gene TRBV28 combines with J gene TRBJ2-7; maybe TRBD1 (5 bases). CDR3 size: 14 residues. Trimming removed 6 bases at V and 3 bases at J, with 15 bases between. Looked up from germline, CDR1 is MDHEN and CDR2 is SYDVKM. The DNA for the CDR3 is TGTGCCAGCAGGACAGCCGATACCCGCTACGAGCAGTACTTC. The encoded protein is CASRTADTRYEQYF.

V usage is TRBV3-1 (or the pseudogene TRBV3-2) and J usage is TRBJ2-3; 7 bases map to TRBD2. The V segment lost 6 bases and the J segment 0 bases; nucleotides outside the gene matches: 3. The CDR3 consists of 14 residues. In germline, CDR1 is LGHDT, CDR2 YNNKEL (reference sequence). CDR3 bases: TGTGCCAGCAGGAGGGAGGGTAGCACAGATACGCAGTATTTT. It is translated as CASRREGSTDTQYF.

The chain uses TRBV5-1 and TRBJ2-5, with 7 bases matching TRBD1. Looked up from germline, CDR1 is SGHRS and CDR2 is YFSETQ. The ends lost 0 bases at V and 2 bases at J; junction bases unmatched: 4. There are 15 residues in the CDR3. CDR3 protein: CASSLGDSSQETQYF. The CDR3 region has the DNA TGCGCCAGCAGCTTGGGGGACAGCTCGCAAGAGACCCAGTACTTC.

This CDR3 reads CASSPGTLSYEQYF. CDR3 in DNA: TGCGCCAGCAGCCCAGGGACTTTGTCCTACGAGCAGTACTTC. V is TRBV5-1 and J is TRBJ2-7; D possibly corresponds to TRBD2 (6 bases). There are 14 residues in the CDR3. V lost 4 bases and J 1 base, leaving 12 bases between the germline ends. Germline V CDR1 and CDR2: SGHRS, YFSETQ.

V usage is TRBV29-1 and J usage is TRBJ1-1; D gene ambiguous. Germline lookup yields CDR1 SQVTM and CDR2 ANQGSEA. Deletions cut 0 bases from V and 1 base from J, with 18 bases between. The CDR3 spans 17 residues. CDR3 sequence reads: CSVEEGAGRHSNTEAFF. The CDR3 nucleotides read TGCAGCGTTGAAGAGGGTGCCGGGAGACATTCGAACACTGAAGCTTTCTTT.

The chain is built from TRBV29-1 and TRBJ1-2, with 7 bases aligning to TRBD1. With 6 bases clipped from V and 4 bases from J, the junction kept 8 bases outside the gene matches. The germline gives CDR1 SQVTM, CDR2 ANQGSEA. The CDR3 has 13 amino acids. The CDR3 protein is CSVRIRGGYGYTF. The CDR3 DNA follows: TGCAGCGTCCGAATCAGGGGGGGCTATGGCTACACCTTC. Using reference TRBV29-1 and TRBJ1-2 for the parts outside the CDR3, the full variable domain is SAVISQKPSRDICQRGTSLTIQCQVDSQVTMMFWYRQQPGQSLTLIATANQGSEATYESGFVIDKFPISRPNLTFSTLTVSNMSPEDSSIYLCSVRIRGGYGYTFGSGTRLTVV.

V and J are TRBV5-1 and TRBJ2-7; 9 nucleotides line up with TRBD1. CDR1 is SGHRS and CDR2 is YFSETQ in the germline V gene. Losses at the gene ends were 2 bases for V and 0 bases for J; bases not matched to a gene: 6. The CDR3 consists of 16 residues. CDR3 sequence (DNA): TGCGCCAGCAGCTTACTTACAGGGGGCCTCTCCTACGAGCAGTACTTC. Protein sequence: CASSLLTGGLSYEQYF.

The chain joins TRBV5-1 to TRBJ2-1, with 7 bases matching TRBD2. Germline lookup yields CDR1 SGHRS and CDR2 YFSETQ. J was trimmed by 7 bases and V by 5 bases; bases with no gene match: 3. This CDR3 has 12 amino acids. The DNA for the CDR3 is TGCGCCAGCAGGACTAGCTGGAATGAGCAGTTCTTC. Amino acid sequence: CASRTSWNEQFF.

Here the CDR3 reads CASSYRGSRTQYF. The DNA for the CDR3 is TGTGCCAGCAGTTACCGGGGGAGCCGTACGCAGTATTTT. This chain uses TRBV6-5 with TRBJ2-3, with D possibly TRBD2 on 6 matching bases. The CDR3 length is 13 residues. Trimming took 2 bases from V and 8 from J, leaving 11 bases between them. The germline gives CDR1 MNHEY, CDR2 SVGAGI.

The CDR3 nucleotides read TGTGCCAGCTCACCCTCACAGGGATTGGGCAATCAGCCCCAGCATTTT. Translating gives CASSPSQGLGNQPQHF. The V gene is TRBV18, the J gene TRBJ1-5; perhaps TRBD1 as D (6 bases). The germline V gene has CDR1 KGHSH and CDR2 LQKENI. The V gene lost 3 bases and the J gene lost 2 bases, with 14 bases spanning the gap. This CDR3 is built from 16 residues.